This entry features one T cell receptor (beta chain) sequence. Its target is not known. Assay used: immunoSEQ multiplex PCR; TCRdb lists only in-frame clones, some missing. The data contain under 300,000 clones, over 85% of them singletons. This entry is derived from a study of T cell responses to AZD1222 COVID-19 vaccine. Study-wide results and limits: Donors skewed white British and female; clonal diversity was possibly underestimated. Among spike-specific TCRs, nearly half reportedly target unmutated variant regions. In all cases, repertoires were sampled only after the peak T cell response. CD4 TCRs covered the whole spike, strongest at regions 160-218 and 743-854.

The input for sequencing was peripheral blood, taken on day 0 of AZD1222 vaccination. The receptor was derived from an adult in good health.

The CDR3 coding sequence is TGTGCCAGCAGCCCCATCGTGGGAAGGGGTGAGCAGTTCTTC. Translation gives CASSPIVGRGEQFF. This rearrangement joins TRBV9 to TRBJ2-1; maybe TRBD1 (5 bases). From germline, CDR1 is SGDLS and CDR2 YYNGEE. Trimming pared 4 bases from V and 9 bases from J, leaving 17 bases between. This CDR3 comprises 14 residues.